These 20 T cell receptor beta chains originate from one sample sequenced in a study of cytomegalovirus exposure and HLA in healthy donors. PCR primers comprised 60 Vbeta and 13 Jbeta primers. Profiling relied on immunoSEQ multiplex PCR, and the TCRdb table lists in-frame clones only, not all of them. The sample includes under 200,000 clones, around 84% of them seen just once. Sequencing was carried out using PBMCs. These receptors came from a man aged 50 or older in good health and CMV-seropositive.

DNA of the CDR3: TGTGCCAGCAGTGTTACTAAATTGGGACTAGCGGGGTACAATGAGCAGTTCTTC. Translating gives CASSVTKLGLAGYNEQFF. The gene calls are TRBV2 and TRBJ2-1, with TRBD2 matching 13 bases. V lost 4 bases and J lost 4; bases outside the gene matches: 10. Germline CDR1 is SNHLY and CDR2 is FYNNEI. This CDR3 is 18 amino acids long.

A single count supports this clone. This chain links TRBV5-1 with TRBJ1-4; tentative D call: TRBD1 (5 bases). Trimming shortened V by 2 bases and J by 8 bases, and 10 bases separated the two germline ends. Germline-derived CDR1 and CDR2 are SGHRS and YFSETQ. This CDR3 has 13 amino acids. CDR3 coding DNA: TGCGCCAGCAGCTTCGACAGAAGCGAAAAACTGTTTTTT. It codes for CASSFDRSEKLFF.

V gene TRBV4-2 combines with J gene TRBJ2-7; possible D gene TRBD2, 5 bases. Looked up from germline, CDR1 is LGHNA and CDR2 is YNFKEQ. The CDR3 is made up of 14 amino acids. V gave up 4 bases and J gave up 0 bases, with 10 bases separating them. In nucleotides, the CDR3 is TGTGCCAGCAGCCCTACTAGGAGCTCCTACGAGCAGTACTTC. Translation: CASSPTRSSYEQYF.

The genes are TRBV4-1 and TRBJ1-2; the D gene is possibly TRBD1 (6 bases). The ends were cut back, 0 bases at V and 4 bases at J, with 9 bases in the middle. The CDR3 consists of 14 residues. The germline V gene encodes CDR1 MGHRA and CDR2 YSYEKL. Written as DNA, the CDR3 is TGCGCCAGCAGCCAAGACTTGGGGGCCTATGGCTACACCTTC. Amino acids: CASSQDLGAYGYTF.

The chain links TRBV2 to TRBJ2-5; 7 positions agree with TRBD1. Per germline, CDR1 SNHLY and CDR2 FYNNEI. This CDR3 region has 15 residues. V lost 5 bases, J lost 1 base, and 7 bases stayed unmatched. CDR3 sequence reads: CASSPRTGIQETQYF. As DNA, the CDR3 is TGTGCCAGCAGTCCGAGGACAGGAATCCAAGAGACCCAGTACTTC.

This rearrangement joins TRBV2 to TRBJ2-1, with D perhaps matching TRBD1 (5 bases). This CDR3 is built from 13 residues. The germline gives CDR1 SNHLY, CDR2 FYNNEI. The V end lost 6 bases, the J end lost 6 bases, and 12 bases lay between the germline ends. Here the CDR3 reads CASRQGAANEQFF. The CDR3 DNA is TGTGCCAGCAGACAAGGGGCAGCCAATGAGCAGTTCTTC.

The chain is built from TRBV5-1 and TRBJ2-7; a weak D match, TRBD1 (6 bases). The CDR3 is made up of 16 amino acids. The germline CDR1 and CDR2 sequences are SGHRS and YFSETQ. Trimming stripped 5 bases from V and 1 base from J, with 19 bases between. CDR3 bases: TGCGCCAGCAGAAGGACAGAACCAGTGACTTCCTACGAGCAGTACTTC. This translates into CASRRTEPVTSYEQYF. Full variable domain (missing parts from reference TRBV5-1 and TRBJ2-7): KAGVTQTPRYLIKTRGQQVTLSCSPISGHRSVSWYQQTPGQGLQFLFEYFSETQRNKGNFPGRFSGRQFSNSRSEMNVSTLELGDSALYLCASRRTEPVTSYEQYFGPGTRLTVT.

J is TRBJ2-5 and V is TRBV10-3; D ambiguous. CDR3 size: 12 residues. V was trimmed by 4 bases and J by 2 bases, leaving 5 bases between them. CDR1 and CDR2 (germline): ENHRY, SYGVKD. CDR3 protein: CAISGRQETQYF. CDR3 bases: TGTGCCATCAGTGGCAGACAAGAGACCCAGTACTTC.

The V call is TRBV6-1, the J call TRBJ1-1; no reliable D call. The CDR3 is 14 amino acids. Germline V gene lookup returns CDR1 MNHNS and CDR2 SASEGT. Deletions cut 0 bases from V and 4 bases from J, with 9 bases between. CDR3 region: CASSEAGRGTEAFF. Written as DNA, the CDR3 is TGTGCCAGCAGTGAAGCTGGACGGGGCACTGAAGCTTTCTTT.

This CDR3 reads CASSQDQRGANNEQFF. DNA of the CDR3: TGTGCCAGCAGCCAAGATCAGCGGGGGGCTAACAATGAGCAGTTCTTC. The rearrangement joins TRBV4-2 to TRBJ2-1; 9 bases match TRBD2. Germline trimming cut 0 bases from V and 5 bases from J; bases unmatched to any gene: 5. The germline V gene has CDR1 LGHNA and CDR2 YNFKEQ. This CDR3 has 16 amino acids.

V is TRBV6-1 and J is TRBJ1-5, with a tentative D call TRBD1 (5 bases). Germline V lookup: CDR1 MNHNS, CDR2 SASEGT. This CDR3 region has 13 residues. The germline V and J ends were trimmed by 2 bases and 9 bases, with 11 bases remaining between them. The CDR3 coding sequence is TGTGCCAGCAGTGAACTATCAGGGTGGCCCCAGCATTTT. Translation: CASSELSGWPQHF.

This chain joins TRBV7-9 and TRBJ2-1, with D maybe TRBD1 (5 bases). Trimming cost V 3 bases and J 9 bases, with 15 bases left between them. CDR1 SEHNR and CDR2 FQNEAQ come from the germline V gene (reference sequence). The CDR3 has 14 amino acids. CDR3 amino acids: CASSLGQERPEQFF. For the CDR3, the DNA is TGTGCCAGCAGCTTGGGGCAGGAGAGACCTGAGCAGTTCTTC.

This clone was observed a handful of times. This chain links TRBV15 with TRBJ1-1; perhaps TRBD1 as D (5 bases). V lost 0 bases and J 1 base, leaving 6 bases between the germline ends. The germline V gene has CDR1 LNHNV and CDR2 YYDKDF (reference sequence). CDR3 length equals 14 residues. This CDR3 reads CATSRDRANTEAFF. DNA of the CDR3: TGTGCCACCAGCAGAGACAGGGCGAACACTGAAGCTTTCTTT.

The chain links TRBV6-1 to TRBJ2-1; 7 positions agree with TRBD1. The CDR3 loop spans 14 amino acids. V lost 7 bases to trimming and J lost 3 bases; unmatched junction nucleotides: 6. Germline CDR1 is MNHNS and CDR2 is SASEGT. The CDR3, as DNA: TGTGCCAGCAAGTCGACAGGGATCTACAATGAGCAGTTCTTC. Its protein product is CASKSTGIYNEQFF.

The chain couples TRBV6-5 to TRBJ1-5; the D is unclear. Germline V CDR1 and CDR2: MNHEY, SVGAGI. Trimming stripped 0 bases from V and 3 bases from J, with 6 bases between. The CDR3 covers 14 residues. The CDR3 sequence is CASSYSGVNQPQHF. Here the CDR3 DNA reads TGTGCCAGCAGTTACTCGGGAGTCAATCAGCCCCAGCATTTT.

This chain links TRBV18 with TRBJ2-3; 11 bases fit TRBD2. The CDR3 has 16 amino acids. V shed 3 bases and J 8 bases; nucleotides not matched to a gene: 10. In germline, CDR1 is KGHSH, CDR2 LQKENI. The CDR3 spells CASSPGTSGYLSTQYF. The CDR3 DNA is TGTGCCAGCTCACCCGGGACTAGCGGATACTTGTCTACGCAGTATTTT.

The chain uses TRBV7-9 and TRBJ2-7, with TRBD1 matching over 7 bases. CDR3 size: 12 residues. J gave up 5 bases and V 5 bases, and 3 bases lay outside the gene matches. The germline V gene has CDR1 SEHNR and CDR2 FQNEAQ (reference sequence). As DNA, the CDR3 is TGTGCCAGCAGCCGACAGGGCCACGAGCAGTACTTC. It specifies CASSRQGHEQYF.

The chain combines TRBV11-3 with TRBJ1-1; TRBD1 agrees at 10 bases. V was pared by 5 bases and J by 6 bases, with 3 bases of the junction left unmatched. CDR1 SGHNT and CDR2 YENEEA come from the germline V gene. The CDR3 consists of 13 residues. The CDR3 DNA is TGTGCCAGCAGCGGGGACAGGGGCGCTGAAGCTTTCTTT. It encodes CASSGDRGAEAFF.

V is TRBV9 and J is TRBJ2-1; TRBD2 matches 7 bases. This CDR3 contains 14 residues. CDR1 is SGDLS and CDR2 is YYNGEE in the germline V gene. V trimming: 4 bases; J trimming: 4 bases; junction bases outside the gene matches: 5. CDR3 DNA sequence: TGTGCCAGCAGCCCCCGGGGGGTATACAATGAGCAGTTCTTC. Translation gives CASSPRGVYNEQFF.

The chain uses TRBV18 and TRBJ1-6; 7 positions match TRBD1. The CDR3 spans 15 residues. Germline V gene sequence: CDR1 KGHSH, CDR2 LQKENI. Trimming cost V 2 bases and J 5 bases; bases outside gene matches: 3. The CDR3 region has the DNA TGTGCCAGCTCACCATTGGGGACAGATAATTCACCCCTCCACTTT. Protein product: CASSPLGTDNSPLHF.